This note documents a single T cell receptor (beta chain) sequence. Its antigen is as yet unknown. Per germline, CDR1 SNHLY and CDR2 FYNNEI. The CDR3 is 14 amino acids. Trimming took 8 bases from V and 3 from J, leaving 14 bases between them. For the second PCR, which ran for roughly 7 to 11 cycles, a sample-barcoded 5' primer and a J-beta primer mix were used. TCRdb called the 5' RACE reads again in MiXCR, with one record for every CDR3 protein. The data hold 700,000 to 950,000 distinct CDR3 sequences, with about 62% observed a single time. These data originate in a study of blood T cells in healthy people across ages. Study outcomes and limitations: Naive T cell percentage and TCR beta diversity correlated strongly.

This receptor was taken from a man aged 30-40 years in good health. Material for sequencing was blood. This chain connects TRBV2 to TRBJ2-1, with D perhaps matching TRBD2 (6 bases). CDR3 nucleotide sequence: TGTGCCAGCGGTCGGGGAGGTGGCTACAATGAGCAGTTCTTC. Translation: CASGRGGGYNEQFF.